This T cell receptor beta chain derives from a study of monozygotic twins with inflammatory bowel disease. The length of the CDR3 is 13 residues. Germline V gene data show CDR1 as SGHNT and CDR2 as YYREEE (reference sequence). Reprocessing the 5' RACE reads, TCRdb reports a single entry for every CDR3 protein and omits DNA. This sample's table reports around 380,000 distinct CDR3 sequences. The origin of this receptor is a human donor with ulcerative colitis or Crohn's disease, or a healthy co-twin of an affected twin (not recorded which). V and J are TRBV5-4 and TRBJ2-3; TCRdb returns TRBD1, unconfirmable since there is no DNA. Sequencing was performed on blood. Here the CDR3 reads CASSFNGGVSQYF.